This T cell receptor beta chain was captured in a study of monozygotic twins with inflammatory bowel disease. A total RNA quantity of about 4,000 ng went into each TCR library. TCRalpha and TCRbeta cDNA went through two nested PCRs of approximately 16 and 10 cycles. TCRdb re-called the 5' RACE reads, yielding one record per CDR3 amino acid sequence without DNA. Its table lists about 110,000 distinct CDR3 sequences. The CDR3 is 14 residues long. CDR1 is SGHAT and CDR2 is FQNNGV in the germline V gene. This chain links TRBV11-2 with TRBJ2-2. The sequencing sample was made of blood. The source of this sequence is a human donor with ulcerative colitis or Crohn's disease, or a healthy co-twin of an affected twin (not recorded which). CDR3 loop: CASSLEITTGELFF.